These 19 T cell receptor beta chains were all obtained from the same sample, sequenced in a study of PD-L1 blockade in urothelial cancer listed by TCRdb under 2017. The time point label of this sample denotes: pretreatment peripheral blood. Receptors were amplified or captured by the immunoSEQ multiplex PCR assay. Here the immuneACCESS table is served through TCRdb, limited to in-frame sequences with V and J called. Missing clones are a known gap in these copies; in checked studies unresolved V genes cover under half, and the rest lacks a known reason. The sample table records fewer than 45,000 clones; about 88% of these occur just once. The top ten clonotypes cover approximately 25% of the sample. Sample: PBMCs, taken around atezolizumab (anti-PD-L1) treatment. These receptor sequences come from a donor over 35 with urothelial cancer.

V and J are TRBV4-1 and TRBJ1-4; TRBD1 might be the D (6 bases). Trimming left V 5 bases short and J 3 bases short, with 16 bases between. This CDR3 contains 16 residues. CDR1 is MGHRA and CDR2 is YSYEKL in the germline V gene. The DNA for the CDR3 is TGCGCCAGCAGCACGGGGGGGGCCAAGGCTAATGAAAAACTGTTTTTT. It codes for CASSTGGAKANEKLFF.

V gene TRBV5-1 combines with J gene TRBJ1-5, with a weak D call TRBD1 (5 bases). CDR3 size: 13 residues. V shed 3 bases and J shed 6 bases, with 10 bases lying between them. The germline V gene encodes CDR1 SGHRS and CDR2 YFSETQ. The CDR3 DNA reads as TGCGCCAGCAGCTCCACTGGGGCTCAGCCCCAGCATTTT. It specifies CASSSTGAQPQHF.

The CDR3 region has the DNA TGTGCCAGCAGCCGACCCACAGGGGGCCGGCGGCGCTCCTACAATGAGCAGTTCTTC. Protein sequence: CASSRPTGGRRRSYNEQFF. This chain connects TRBV28 to TRBJ2-1, with TRBD1 identical over 9 bases. J was trimmed by 0 bases and V by 6 bases; bases with no gene match: 15. The CDR3 is made up of 19 amino acids. Germline V lookup: CDR1 MDHEN, CDR2 SYDVKM.

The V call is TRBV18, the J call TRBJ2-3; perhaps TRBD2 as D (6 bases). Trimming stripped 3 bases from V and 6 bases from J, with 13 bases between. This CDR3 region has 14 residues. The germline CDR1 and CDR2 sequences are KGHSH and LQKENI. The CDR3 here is CASSPGRGWDTQYF. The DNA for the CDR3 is TGTGCCAGCTCACCCGGACGGGGGTGGGATACGCAGTATTTT.

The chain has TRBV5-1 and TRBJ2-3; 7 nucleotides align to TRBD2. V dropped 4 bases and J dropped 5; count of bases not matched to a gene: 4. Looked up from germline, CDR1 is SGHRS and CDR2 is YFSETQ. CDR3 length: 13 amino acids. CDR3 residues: CASSGGGGDTQYF. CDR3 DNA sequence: TGCGCCAGCAGCGGGGGGGGTGGAGATACGCAGTATTTT.

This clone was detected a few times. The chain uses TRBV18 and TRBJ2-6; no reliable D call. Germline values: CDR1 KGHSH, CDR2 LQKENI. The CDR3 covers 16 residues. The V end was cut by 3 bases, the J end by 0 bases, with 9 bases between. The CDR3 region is CASSPPAISGANVLTF. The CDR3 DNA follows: TGTGCCAGCTCACCCCCAGCGATCTCTGGGGCCAACGTCCTGACTTTC.

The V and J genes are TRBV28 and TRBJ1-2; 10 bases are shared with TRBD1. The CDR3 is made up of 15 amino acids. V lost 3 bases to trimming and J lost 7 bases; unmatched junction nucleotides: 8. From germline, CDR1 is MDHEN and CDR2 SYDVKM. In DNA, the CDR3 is TGTGCCAGCAGTTTTTCGGACAGGGGGAAAGGTGGCTACACCTTC. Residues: CASSFSDRGKGGYTF.

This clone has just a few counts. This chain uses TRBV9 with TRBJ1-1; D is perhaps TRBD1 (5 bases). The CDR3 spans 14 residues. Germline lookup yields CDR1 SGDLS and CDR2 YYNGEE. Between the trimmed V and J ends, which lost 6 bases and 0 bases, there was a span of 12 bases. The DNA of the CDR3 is TGTGCCAGCACCAGGGCAGGGATGAACACTGAAGCTTTCTTT. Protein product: CASTRAGMNTEAFF.

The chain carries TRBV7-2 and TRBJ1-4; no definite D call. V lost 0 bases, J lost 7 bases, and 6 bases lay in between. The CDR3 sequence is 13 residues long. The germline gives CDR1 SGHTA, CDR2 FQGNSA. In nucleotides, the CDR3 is TGTGCCAGCAGCTTAGCCCCGCGTGAAAAACTGTTTTTT. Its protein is CASSLAPREKLFF.

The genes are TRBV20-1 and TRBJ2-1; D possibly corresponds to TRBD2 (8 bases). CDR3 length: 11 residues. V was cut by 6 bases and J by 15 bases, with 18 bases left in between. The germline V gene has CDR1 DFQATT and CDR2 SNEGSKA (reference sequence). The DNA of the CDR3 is TGCAGTGCCAGGGGGGGACTAGTGGTGTTCTTC. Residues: CSARGGLVVFF.

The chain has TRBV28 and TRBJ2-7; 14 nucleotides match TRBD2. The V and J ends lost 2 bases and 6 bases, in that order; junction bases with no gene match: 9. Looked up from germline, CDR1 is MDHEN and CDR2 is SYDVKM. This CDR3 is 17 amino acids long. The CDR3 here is CASSLRRSGLAGGEQYF. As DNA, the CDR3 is TGTGCCAGCAGTTTACGAAGGAGTGGACTAGCGGGAGGCGAGCAGTACTTC. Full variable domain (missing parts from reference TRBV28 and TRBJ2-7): DVKVTQSSRYLVKRTGEKVFLECVQDMDHENMFWYRQDPGLGLRLIYFSYDVKMKEKGDIPEGYSVSREKKERFSLILESASTNQTSMYLCASSLRRSGLAGGEQYFGPGTRLTVT.

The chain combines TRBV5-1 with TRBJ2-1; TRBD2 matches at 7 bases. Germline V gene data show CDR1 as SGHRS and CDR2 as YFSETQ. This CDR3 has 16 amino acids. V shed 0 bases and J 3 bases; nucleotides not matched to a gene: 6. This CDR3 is CASSLVLGGGYNEQFF. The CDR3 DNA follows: TGCGCCAGCAGCTTGGTCTTGGGGGGGGGCTACAATGAGCAGTTCTTC.

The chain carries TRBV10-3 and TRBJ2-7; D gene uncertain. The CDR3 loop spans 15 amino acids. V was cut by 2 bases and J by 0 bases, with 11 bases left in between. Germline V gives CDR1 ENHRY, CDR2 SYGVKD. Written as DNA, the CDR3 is TGTGCCATCAGTGAGGGCCCCCGAAGCTCCTACGAGCAGTACTTC. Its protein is CAISEGPRSSYEQYF.

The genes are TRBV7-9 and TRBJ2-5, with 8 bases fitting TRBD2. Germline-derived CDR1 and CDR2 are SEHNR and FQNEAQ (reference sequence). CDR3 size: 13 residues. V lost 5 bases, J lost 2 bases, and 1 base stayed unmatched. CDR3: CASSQREQETQYF. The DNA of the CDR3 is TGTGCCAGCAGCCAGCGGGAGCAAGAGACCCAGTACTTC.

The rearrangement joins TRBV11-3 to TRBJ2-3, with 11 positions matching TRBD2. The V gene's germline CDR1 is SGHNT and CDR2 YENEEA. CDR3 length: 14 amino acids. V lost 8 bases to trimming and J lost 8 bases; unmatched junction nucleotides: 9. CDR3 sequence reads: CASCPTSGSFTQYF. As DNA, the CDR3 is TGTGCCAGCTGTCCCACTAGCGGGAGTTTTACGCAGTATTTT.

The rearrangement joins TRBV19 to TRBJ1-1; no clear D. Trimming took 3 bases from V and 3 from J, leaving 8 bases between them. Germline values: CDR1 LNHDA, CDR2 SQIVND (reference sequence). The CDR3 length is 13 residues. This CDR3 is CASSMLEDTEAFF. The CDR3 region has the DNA TGTGCCAGTAGTATGCTAGAGGACACTGAAGCTTTCTTT. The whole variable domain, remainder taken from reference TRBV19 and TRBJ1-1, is DGGITQSPKYLFRKEGQNVTLSCEQNLNHDAMYWYRQDPGQGLRLIYYSQIVNDFQKGDIAEGYSVSREKKESFPLTVTSAQKNPTAFYLCASSMLEDTEAFFGQGTRLTVV.

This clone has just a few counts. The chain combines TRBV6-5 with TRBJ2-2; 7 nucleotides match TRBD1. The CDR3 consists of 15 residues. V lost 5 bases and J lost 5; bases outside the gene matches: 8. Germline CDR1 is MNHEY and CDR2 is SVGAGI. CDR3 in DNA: TGTGCCAGCAGTCTGACAGGGACCCTTACCGGGGAGCTGTTTTTT. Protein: CASSLTGTLTGELFF.

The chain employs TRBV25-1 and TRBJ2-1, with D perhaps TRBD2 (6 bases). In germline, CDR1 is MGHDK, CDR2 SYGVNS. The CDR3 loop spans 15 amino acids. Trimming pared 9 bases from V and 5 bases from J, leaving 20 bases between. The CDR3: CARQDGAGRHNEQFF. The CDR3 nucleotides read TGTGCCAGGCAGGATGGGGCGGGACGACACAATGAGCAGTTCTTC.

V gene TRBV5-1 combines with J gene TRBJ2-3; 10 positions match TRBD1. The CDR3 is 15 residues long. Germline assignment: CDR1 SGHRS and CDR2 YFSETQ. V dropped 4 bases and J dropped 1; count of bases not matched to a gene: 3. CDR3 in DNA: TGCGCCAGCAGCATGGGACAGGGGCGCACAGATACGCAGTATTTT. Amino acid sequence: CASSMGQGRTDTQYF.